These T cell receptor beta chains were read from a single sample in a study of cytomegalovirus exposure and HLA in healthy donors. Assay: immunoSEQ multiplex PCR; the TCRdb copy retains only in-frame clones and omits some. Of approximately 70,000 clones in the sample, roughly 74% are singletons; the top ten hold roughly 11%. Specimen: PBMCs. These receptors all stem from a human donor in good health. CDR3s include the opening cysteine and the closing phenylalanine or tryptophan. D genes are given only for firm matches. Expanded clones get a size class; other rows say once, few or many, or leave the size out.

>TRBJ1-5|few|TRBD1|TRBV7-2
TGTGCCAGCAGCCAGGGACAGGGAGAGGGACAGCCCCAGCATTTT
CASSQGQGEGQPQHF
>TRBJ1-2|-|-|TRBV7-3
TGTGCCAGCAGCTTACCGGGGGGTAACTATGGCTACACCTTC
CASSLPGGNYGYTF
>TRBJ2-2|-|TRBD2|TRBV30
TGTGCCTGGAGGTGGGGCGGGAGTGGGACCGGGGAGCTGTTTTTT
CAWRWGGSGTGELFF
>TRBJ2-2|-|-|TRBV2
TGTGCCAGCAGTATGGGACAGAACACCGGGGAGCTGTTTTTT
CASSMGQNTGELFF
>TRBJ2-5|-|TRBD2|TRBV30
TGTGCCTGGAGAGGGCTAGCGGGAGATTTGGCCCAGTACTTC
CAWRGLAGDLAQYF
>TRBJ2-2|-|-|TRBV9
TGTGCCAGCGAGGGACTGGTAAACACCGGGGAGCTGTTTTTT
CASEGLVNTGELFF
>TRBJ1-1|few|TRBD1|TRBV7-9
TGTGCCAGCAGCCCCAGGACAGGGGGTGACACTGAAGCTTTCTTT
CASSPRTGGDTEAFF
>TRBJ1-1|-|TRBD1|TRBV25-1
TGTGCCAGCAGAGGAAACAGGGGGCACACTGAAGCTTTCTTT
CASRGNRGHTEAFF
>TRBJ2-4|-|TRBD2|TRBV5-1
TGCGCCAGCAGCTCCACAGCGGGGGACATTCAGTACTTC
CASSSTAGDIQYF
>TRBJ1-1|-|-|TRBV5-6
TGTGCCAGCAGCCTACAGTCTCCAAGCCCCAGAGCTTTCTTT
CASSLQSPSPRAFF
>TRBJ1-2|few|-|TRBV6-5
TGTGCCAGCAGTTATACGGGGTCTAACTATGGCTACACCTTC
CASSYTGSNYGYTF
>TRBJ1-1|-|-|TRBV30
TGTGCCTGGAGGGTAAAGGGGAAGGCTGAAGCTTTCTTT
CAWRVKGKAEAFF
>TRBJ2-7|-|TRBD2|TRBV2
TGTGCCAGCAAATCTCTAGCGGGAGGTTCCACCGAGCAGTACTTC
CASKSLAGGSTEQYF
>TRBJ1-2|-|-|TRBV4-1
TGCGCCAGCAGCCAAGTGGAGGGCAGCGGGACATATGGCTACACCTTC
CASSQVEGSGTYGYTF
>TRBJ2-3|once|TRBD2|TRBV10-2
TGCGCCAGCAGTGAGGTGGTAGGGCGGGAGCAAGATACGCAGTATTTT
CASSEVVGREQDTQYF
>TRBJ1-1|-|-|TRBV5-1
TGCGCCAGCAGCTTGGAGGGGACTTACACTGAAGCTTTCTTT
CASSLEGTYTEAFF
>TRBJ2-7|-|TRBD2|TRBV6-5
TGTGCCAGCGGACTAGCGGGAGAGAGCGAGCAGTACTTC
CASGLAGESEQYF
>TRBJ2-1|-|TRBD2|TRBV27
TGTGCCAGCAGTTCTAGCGGGAGTTTTGGGACCTACAATGAGCAGTTCTTC
CASSSSGSFGTYNEQFF
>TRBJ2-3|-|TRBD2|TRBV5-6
TGTGCCAGCAGCTCGCTAGCGGGAGGGTCAGATACGCAGTATTTT
CASSSLAGGSDTQYF
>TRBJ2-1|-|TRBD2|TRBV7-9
TGTGCCAGCAGCTGGCCGACTAGCAGCAATGAGCAGTTCTTC
CASSWPTSSNEQFF
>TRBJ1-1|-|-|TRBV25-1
TGTGCCAGCAGTGAAGGATCGGGTTTGACTGAAGCTTTCTTT
CASSEGSGLTEAFF
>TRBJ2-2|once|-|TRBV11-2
TGTGCCAGCAGCGTAGCAGGAGGAAGGACCGGGGAGCTGTTTTTT
CASSVAGGRTGELFF
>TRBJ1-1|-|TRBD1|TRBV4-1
TGCGCCAGCAGCCACTCCGGGACAGGGGTGAACACTGAAGCTTTCTTT
CASSHSGTGVNTEAFF
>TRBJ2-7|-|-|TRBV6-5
TGTGCCAGCAGTTACGATGGGCAGCTCGAGCAGTACTTC
CASSYDGQLEQYF
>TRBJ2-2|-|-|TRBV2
TGTGCCAGCAACCAAGGAGGGTCCTACACCGGGGAGCTGTTTTTT
CASNQGGSYTGELFF
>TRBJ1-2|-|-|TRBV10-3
TGTGCCATCAGTGGGCGGCAGAACTATGGCTACACCTTC
CAISGRQNYGYTF
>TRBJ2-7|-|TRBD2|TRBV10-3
TGTGCCATCAGTCCGACTAGCGGGGTGTACGAGCAGTACTTC
CAISPTSGVYEQYF
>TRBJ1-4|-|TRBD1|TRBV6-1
TGTGCCAGCAGCGAATCGGGACAGGGGTATGAAAAACTGTTTTTT
CASSESGQGYEKLFF
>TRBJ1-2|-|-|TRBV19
TGTGCCAGTAGTATAGGTGGAGGGGAGGGCTACACCTTC
CASSIGGGEGYTF
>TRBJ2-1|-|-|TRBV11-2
TGTGCCAGCAGCTCCCCGGGGGAGTCAATCCATGAGCAGTTCTTC
CASSSPGESIHEQFF
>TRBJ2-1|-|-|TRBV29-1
TGCAGCGGTACTAGTTACAATGAGCAGTTCTTC
CSGTSYNEQFF
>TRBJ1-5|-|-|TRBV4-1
TGCGCCAGCAGCCAAACAGGGAAACAGCCCCAGCATTTT
CASSQTGKQPQHF
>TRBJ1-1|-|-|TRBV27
TGTGCCAGCAGTTTAACAGCGGCGCTGAACACTGAAGCTTTCTTT
CASSLTAALNTEAFF
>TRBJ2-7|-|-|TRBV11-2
TGTGCCAGCAGCTTAAACTTCTACGAGCAGTACTTC
CASSLNFYEQYF
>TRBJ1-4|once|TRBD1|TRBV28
TGTGCCAGCAGACCTACTAGGGGACAGGTAGCGAAACTGTTTTTT
CASRPTRGQVAKLFF
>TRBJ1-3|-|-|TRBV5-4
TGTGCCAGCAGCTTGGAGTGGGCCCCTGGAAACACCATATATTTT
CASSLEWAPGNTIYF